The 10 T cell receptor beta chains listed next were all sequenced from one sample in a study of T cell repertoires in cytomegalovirus infection. TCRdb re-called the reads through MiXCR, storing one row per CDR3 protein. The sample consists of a few hundred thousand distinct CDR3 sequences, approximately 8.3% of them appearing once. Sequenced sample: PBMCs. These receptors were taken from a human donor in good health (CMV status not recorded). Some clones in this sample may be carry-over from other donors' samples.

V and J are TRBV7-9 and TRBJ2-1; the D is unclear. The V gene's germline CDR1 is SEHNR and CDR2 FQNEAQ (reference sequence). Trimming pared 7 bases from V and 9 bases from J, leaving 10 bases between. The CDR3 is 11 amino acids. CDR3 coding DNA: TGTGCCAGCACTCCAGAGACTGAGCAGTTCTTC. Its translation is CASTPETEQFF.

This clonotype came up many times. The chain is built from TRBV7-2 and TRBJ1-1; a possible D gene is TRBD1 (6 bases). This CDR3 spans 13 amino acids. V was shortened by 5 bases and J by 7 bases, with 14 bases between the two germline ends. Germline assignment: CDR1 SGHTA and CDR2 FQGNSA. The CDR3 sequence: CASSQTVDSEAFF. CDR3 nucleotide sequence: TGTGCCAGCAGCCAGACGGTGGACAGTGAAGCTTTCTTT. The complete variable domain, with remaining parts taken from reference TRBV7-2 and TRBJ1-1, reads GAGVSQSPSNKVTEKGKDVELRCDPISGHTALYWYRQSLGQGLEFLIYFQGNSAPDKSGLPSDRFSAERTGGSVSTLTIQRTQQEDSAVYLCASSQTVDSEAFFGQGTRLTVV.

The CDR3 here is CASRYGQGTYEQYF. In DNA, the CDR3 is TGTGCCAGCAGGTATGGACAAGGTACCTACGAGCAGTACTTC. The chain has TRBV28 and TRBJ2-7, with D possibly TRBD1 on 5 matching bases. Trimming pared 6 bases from V and 2 bases from J, leaving 14 bases between. Germline assignment: CDR1 MDHEN and CDR2 SYDVKM. The CDR3 totals 14 residues.

This clonotype was counted only a few times. V and J are TRBV29-1 and TRBJ1-1; D gene ambiguous. This CDR3 has 13 amino acids. Looked up from germline, CDR1 is SQVTM and CDR2 is ANQGSEA. V lost 3 bases and J lost 8, with 16 bases in between. CDR3 residues: CSVDKAAGGEAFF. DNA of the CDR3: TGCAGCGTTGATAAGGCAGCCGGCGGAGAAGCTTTCTTT.

This clonotype has a count of ten or more. The CDR3 DNA follows: TGTGCCAGCAGCTACACTAGCGGGGGATACAATGAGCAGTTCTTC. This codes for CASSYTSGGYNEQFF. The chain joins TRBV11-2 to TRBJ2-1; 11 bases are a match to TRBD2. CDR3 length equals 15 residues. V lost 4 bases and J lost 4; bases outside the gene matches: 3. Germline CDR1 reads SGHAT; CDR2 reads FQNNGV.

There are a few counts of this clonotype. The V call is TRBV30, the J call TRBJ2-7, with D perhaps matching TRBD1 (6 bases). The CDR3 has 16 residues. Per the germline V gene, CDR1 is GTSNPN and CDR2 is SVGIG (reference sequence). V was shortened by 2 bases and J by 0 bases, with 17 bases between the two germline ends. This chain's CDR3 is CAWSPPPGAHSYEQYF. In nucleotides, the CDR3 is TGTGCCTGGAGTCCACCTCCAGGGGCCCACTCCTACGAGCAGTACTTC.

The table lists this clonotype with a few counts. This sequence may be a read error, since a much larger clone differs from it by one base. The chain uses TRBV11-2 and TRBJ2-7, with D unclear. V was pared by 5 bases and J by 3 bases, with 5 bases between. The CDR3 is made up of 11 amino acids. Germline V gene lookup returns CDR1 SGHAT and CDR2 FQNNGV. This CDR3 is CASSNFYEQYF. In DNA, the CDR3 is TGTGCCAGCAGCAACTTCTACGAGCAGTACTTC.

V is TRBV11-2 and J is TRBJ2-1; 11 positions match TRBD2. The ends lost 0 bases at V and 6 bases at J; junction bases unmatched: 10. CDR3 length equals 18 residues. Germline V lookup: CDR1 SGHAT, CDR2 FQNNGV. The CDR3, as DNA: TGTGCCAGCAGCTTAGAAATTAGCGGGAGGGTGGTGGCCAATGAGCAGTTCTTC. Encoded protein: CASSLEISGRVVANEQFF.

This clonotype was recorded at least ten times. The gene calls are TRBV11-1 and TRBJ1-2; no reliable D call. This CDR3 has 13 residues. V was trimmed by 5 bases and J by 6 bases, leaving 13 bases between them. Germline V gene lookup returns CDR1 SGHAT and CDR2 FQDESV (reference sequence). The CDR3 sequence: CASSPATFDGYTF. CDR3 DNA sequence: TGTGCCAGCAGCCCGGCGACCTTCGATGGCTACACCTTC.

This chain's CDR3 is CASSDGITTGPTGELFF. CDR3 DNA sequence: TGCGCCAGCAGCGATGGTATCACCACCGGGCCGACCGGGGAGCTGTTTTTT. The gene calls are TRBV5-1 and TRBJ2-2; no reliable D call. In germline, CDR1 is SGHRS, CDR2 YFSETQ. V was pared by 4 bases and J by 5 bases, with 21 bases between. This CDR3 comprises 17 residues.